This T cell receptor beta chain was found in a study of breast tumors, draining lymph nodes, adjacent tissues. Study findings and constraints: Compared with basal-like, luminal-like tumors shared significantly more repertoire with nontumor tissue. Data only fit, rather than demonstrated, lymph node origin of most tumor T cells.

This clonotype has a count of ten or more. Its antigen remains unidentified. TCRdb reprocessed the multiplex PCR reads via MiXCR and lists one record per CDR3 protein. The table shows some 230,000 distinct CDR3 sequences, with around 34% occurring only once. The V gene lost 6 bases and the J gene lost 4 bases, with 12 bases spanning the gap. The CDR3 has 13 amino acids. Samples came from axillary lymph nodes draining the breast cancer. This chain joins TRBV12-3 or TRBV12-4 and TRBJ1-2; weak D call: TRBD1 (6 bases). The sequence was obtained from a female donor with breast cancer. Some clones in this sample may be carry-over from other donors' samples. Sequencing input: axillary lymph node tissue. The DNA of the CDR3 is TGTGCCAGCAGCCGACAGGTGATCTATGGCTACACCTTC. As protein: CASSRQVIYGYTF.